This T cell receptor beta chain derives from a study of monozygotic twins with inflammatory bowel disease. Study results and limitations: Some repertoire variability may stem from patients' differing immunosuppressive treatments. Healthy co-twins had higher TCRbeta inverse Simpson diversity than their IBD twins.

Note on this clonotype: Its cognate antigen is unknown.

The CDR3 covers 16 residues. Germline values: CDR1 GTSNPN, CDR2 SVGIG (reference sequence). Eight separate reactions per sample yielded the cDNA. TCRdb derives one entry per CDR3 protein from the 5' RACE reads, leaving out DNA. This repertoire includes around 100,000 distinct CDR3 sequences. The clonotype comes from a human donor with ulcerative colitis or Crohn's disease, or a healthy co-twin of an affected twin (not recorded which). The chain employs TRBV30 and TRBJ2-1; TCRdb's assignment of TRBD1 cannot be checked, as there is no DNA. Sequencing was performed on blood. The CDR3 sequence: CAWSVRAGLRYNEQFF.